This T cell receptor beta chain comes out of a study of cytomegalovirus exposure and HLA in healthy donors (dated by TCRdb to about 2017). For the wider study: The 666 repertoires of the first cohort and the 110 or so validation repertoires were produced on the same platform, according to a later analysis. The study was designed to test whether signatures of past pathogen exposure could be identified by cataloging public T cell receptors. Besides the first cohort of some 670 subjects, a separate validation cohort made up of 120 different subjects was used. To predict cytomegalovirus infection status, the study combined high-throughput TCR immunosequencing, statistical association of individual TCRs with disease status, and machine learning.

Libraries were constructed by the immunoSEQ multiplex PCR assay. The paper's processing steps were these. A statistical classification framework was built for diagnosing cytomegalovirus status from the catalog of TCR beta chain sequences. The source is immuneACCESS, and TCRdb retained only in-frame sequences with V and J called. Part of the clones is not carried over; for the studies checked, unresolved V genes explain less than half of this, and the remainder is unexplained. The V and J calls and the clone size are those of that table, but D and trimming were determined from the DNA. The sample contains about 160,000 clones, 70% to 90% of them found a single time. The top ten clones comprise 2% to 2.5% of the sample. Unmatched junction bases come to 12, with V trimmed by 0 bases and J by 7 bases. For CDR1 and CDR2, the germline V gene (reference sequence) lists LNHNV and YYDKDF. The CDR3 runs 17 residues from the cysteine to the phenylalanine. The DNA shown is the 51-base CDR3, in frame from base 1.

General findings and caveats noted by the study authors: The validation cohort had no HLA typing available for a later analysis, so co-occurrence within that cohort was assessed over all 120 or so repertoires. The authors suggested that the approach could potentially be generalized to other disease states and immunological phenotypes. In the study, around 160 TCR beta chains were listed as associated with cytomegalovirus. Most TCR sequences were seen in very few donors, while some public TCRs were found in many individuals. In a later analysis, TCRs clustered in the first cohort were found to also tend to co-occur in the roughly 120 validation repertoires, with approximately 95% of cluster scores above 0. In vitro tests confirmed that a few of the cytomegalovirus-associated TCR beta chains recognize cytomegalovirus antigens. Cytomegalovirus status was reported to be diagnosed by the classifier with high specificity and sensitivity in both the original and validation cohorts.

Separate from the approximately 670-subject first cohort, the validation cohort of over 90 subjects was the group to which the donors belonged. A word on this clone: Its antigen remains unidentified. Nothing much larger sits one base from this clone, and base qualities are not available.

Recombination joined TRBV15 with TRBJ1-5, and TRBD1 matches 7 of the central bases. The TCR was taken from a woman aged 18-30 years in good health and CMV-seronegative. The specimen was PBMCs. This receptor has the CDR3 CATSRDREGRGLQPQHF. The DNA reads TGTGCCACCAGCAGAGATCGCGAGGGCAGGGGGTTACAGCCCCAGCATTTT.